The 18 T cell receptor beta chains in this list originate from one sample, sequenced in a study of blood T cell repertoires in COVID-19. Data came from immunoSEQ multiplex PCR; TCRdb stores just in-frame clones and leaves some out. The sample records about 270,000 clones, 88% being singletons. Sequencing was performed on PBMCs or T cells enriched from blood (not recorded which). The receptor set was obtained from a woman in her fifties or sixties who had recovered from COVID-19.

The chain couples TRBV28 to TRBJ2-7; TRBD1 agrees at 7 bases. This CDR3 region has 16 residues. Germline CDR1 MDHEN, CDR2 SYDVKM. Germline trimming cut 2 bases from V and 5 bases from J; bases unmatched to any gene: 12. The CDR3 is CASSLKLKGGRHEQYF. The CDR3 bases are TGTGCCAGCAGTTTAAAACTTAAAGGGGGCCGACACGAGCAGTACTTC.

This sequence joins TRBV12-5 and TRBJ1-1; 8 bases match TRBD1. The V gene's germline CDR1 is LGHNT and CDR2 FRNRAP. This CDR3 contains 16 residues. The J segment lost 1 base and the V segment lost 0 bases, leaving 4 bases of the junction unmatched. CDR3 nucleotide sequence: TGTGCTAGTGGTTTGGTTACAGGACAGGGGAACACTGAAGCTTTCTTT. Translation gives CASGLVTGQGNTEAFF. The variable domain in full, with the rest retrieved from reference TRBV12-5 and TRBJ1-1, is DARVTQTPRHKVTEMGQEVTMRCQPILGHNTVFWYRQTMMQGLELLAYFRNRAPLDDSGMPKDRFSAEMPDATLATLKIQPSEPRDSAVYFCASGLVTGQGNTEAFFGQGTRLTVV.

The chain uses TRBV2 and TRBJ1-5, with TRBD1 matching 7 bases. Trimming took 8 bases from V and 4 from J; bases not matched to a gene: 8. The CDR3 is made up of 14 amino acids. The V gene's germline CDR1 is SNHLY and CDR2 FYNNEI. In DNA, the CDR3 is TGTGCCAGCTGCTTGACAGGGTGGAATCAGCCCCAGCATTTT. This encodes CASCLTGWNQPQHF.

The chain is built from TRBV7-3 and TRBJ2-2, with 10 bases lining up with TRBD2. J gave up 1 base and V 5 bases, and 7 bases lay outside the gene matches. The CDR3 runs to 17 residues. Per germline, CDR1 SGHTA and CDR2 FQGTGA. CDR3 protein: CASSQASGSLNTGELFF. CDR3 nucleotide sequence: TGTGCCAGCAGCCAGGCTAGCGGGAGTTTGAACACCGGGGAGCTGTTTTTT.

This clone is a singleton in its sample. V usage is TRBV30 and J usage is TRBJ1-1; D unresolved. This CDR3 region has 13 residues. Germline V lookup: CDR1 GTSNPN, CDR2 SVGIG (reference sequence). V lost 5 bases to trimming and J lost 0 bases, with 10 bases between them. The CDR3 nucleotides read TGTGCCTGGGTCTTAACAGTGAACACTGAAGCTTTCTTT. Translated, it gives CAWVLTVNTEAFF.

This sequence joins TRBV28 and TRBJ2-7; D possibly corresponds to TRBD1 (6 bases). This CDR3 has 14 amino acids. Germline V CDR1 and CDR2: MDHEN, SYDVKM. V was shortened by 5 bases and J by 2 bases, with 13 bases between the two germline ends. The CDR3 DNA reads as TGTGCCAGCAGTGAGGGACAACAACCCTACGAGCAGTACTTC. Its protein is CASSEGQQPYEQYF.

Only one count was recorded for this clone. The CDR3 nucleotides read TGTGCCAGCAGCGTAGCTCCTAGCGGGAGGATCCAAGAGACCCAGTACTTC. Amino acids: CASSVAPSGRIQETQYF. The chain carries TRBV9 and TRBJ2-5, with 11 positions matching TRBD2. The CDR3 has 17 residues. CDR1 and CDR2 from the germline V gene are SGDLS and YYNGEE. V lost 0 bases, J lost 1 base, and 5 bases stayed unmatched.

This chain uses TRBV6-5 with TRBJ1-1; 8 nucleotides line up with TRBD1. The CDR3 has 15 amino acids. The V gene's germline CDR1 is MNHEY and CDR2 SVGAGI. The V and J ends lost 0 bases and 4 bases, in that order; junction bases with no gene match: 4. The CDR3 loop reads CASSYSGTGPTEAFF. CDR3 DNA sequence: TGTGCCAGCAGTTACTCGGGGACAGGACCCACTGAAGCTTTCTTT.

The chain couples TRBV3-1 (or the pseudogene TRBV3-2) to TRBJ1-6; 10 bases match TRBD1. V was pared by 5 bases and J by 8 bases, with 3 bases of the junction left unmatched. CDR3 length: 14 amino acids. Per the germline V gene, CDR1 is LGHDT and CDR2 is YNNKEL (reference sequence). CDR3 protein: CASSAGQGDSPLHF. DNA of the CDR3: TGTGCCAGCAGCGCAGGACAGGGGGATTCACCCCTCCACTTT.

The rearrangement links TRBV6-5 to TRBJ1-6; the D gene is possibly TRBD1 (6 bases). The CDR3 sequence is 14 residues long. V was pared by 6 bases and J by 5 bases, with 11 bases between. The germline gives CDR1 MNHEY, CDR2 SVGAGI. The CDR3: CASRPRQDNSPLHF. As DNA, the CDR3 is TGTGCCAGCAGACCCCGACAGGATAATTCACCCCTCCACTTT.

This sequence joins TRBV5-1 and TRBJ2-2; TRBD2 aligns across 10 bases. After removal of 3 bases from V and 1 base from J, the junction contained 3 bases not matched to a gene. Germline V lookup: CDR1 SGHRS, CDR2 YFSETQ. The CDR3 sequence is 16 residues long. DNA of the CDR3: TGCGCCAGCAGCTCACGGACTAGCGGGAACACCGGGGAGCTGTTTTTT. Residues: CASSSRTSGNTGELFF.

The CDR3 region is CASSVGLPMSNTGELFF. Here the CDR3 DNA reads TGTGCCAGCAGCGTTGGCCTCCCCATGTCGAACACCGGGGAGCTGTTTTTT. The rearrangement joins TRBV9 to TRBJ2-2; D remains unclear. Germline V CDR1 and CDR2: SGDLS, YYNGEE. The CDR3 runs 17 residues. V was shortened by 2 bases and J by 0 bases, with 14 bases between the two germline ends.

This CDR3 reads CASRYDSYEQYF. The CDR3 DNA sequence: TGTGCCAGCAGATATGACAGTTACGAGCAGTACTTC. The chain recombines TRBV2 with TRBJ2-7; tentative D call: TRBD1 (5 bases). V was pared by 6 bases and J by 4 bases, with 10 bases between. Germline V gene sequence: CDR1 SNHLY, CDR2 FYNNEI. This CDR3 spans 12 amino acids.

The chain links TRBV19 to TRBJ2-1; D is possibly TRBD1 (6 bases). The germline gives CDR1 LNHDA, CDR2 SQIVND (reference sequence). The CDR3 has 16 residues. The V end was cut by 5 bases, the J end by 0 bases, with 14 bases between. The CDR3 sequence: CASSGLTGSSYNEQFF. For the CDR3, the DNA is TGTGCCAGTAGTGGGCTTACAGGGAGCTCCTACAATGAGCAGTTCTTC.

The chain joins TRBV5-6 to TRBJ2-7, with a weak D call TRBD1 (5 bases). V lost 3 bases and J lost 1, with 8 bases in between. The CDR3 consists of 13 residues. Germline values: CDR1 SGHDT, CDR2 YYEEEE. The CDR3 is CASSSGLSYEQYF. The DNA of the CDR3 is TGTGCCAGCAGCTCAGGGTTATCCTACGAGCAGTACTTC.

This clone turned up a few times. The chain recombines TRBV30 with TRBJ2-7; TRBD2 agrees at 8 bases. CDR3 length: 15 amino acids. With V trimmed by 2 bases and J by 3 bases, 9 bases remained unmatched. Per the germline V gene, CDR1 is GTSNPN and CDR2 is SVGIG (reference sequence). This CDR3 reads CAWSLDSGIDYEQYF. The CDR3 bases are TGTGCCTGGAGTTTGGATAGCGGGATCGACTACGAGCAGTACTTC.

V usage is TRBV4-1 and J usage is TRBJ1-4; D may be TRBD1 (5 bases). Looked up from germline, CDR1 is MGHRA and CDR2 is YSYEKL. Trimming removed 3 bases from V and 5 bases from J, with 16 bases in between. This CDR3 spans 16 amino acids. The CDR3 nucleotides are TGCGCCAGCAGCCAGTACTTGAGACAGCGAAATGAAAAACTGTTTTTT. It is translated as CASSQYLRQRNEKLFF.

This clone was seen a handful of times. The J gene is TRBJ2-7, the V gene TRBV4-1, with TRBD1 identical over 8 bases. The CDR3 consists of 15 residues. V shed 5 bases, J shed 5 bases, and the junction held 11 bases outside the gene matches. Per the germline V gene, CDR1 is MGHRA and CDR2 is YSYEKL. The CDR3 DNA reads TGCGCCAGCAGCTCCCCCGGGACAGGTATCGACGAGCAGTACTTC. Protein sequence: CASSSPGTGIDEQYF.